Shown below are 7 T cell receptor beta chains from a single sample sequenced in a study of shared clonotypes between healthy human individuals (dated by TCRdb to between 2020 and 2021). The library was produced with the immunoSEQ multiplex PCR assay. TCRdb's version of the immuneACCESS table is confined to in-frame rearrangements and falls short of the full clone set. An unresolved V gene accounts for under half of the shortfall where checked; the remainder is of unknown origin. This sample holds approximately 1,000,000 clones; around 78% were observed only once. Approximately 0.56% of the sample lies in the top ten. Sequences were obtained from memory CD4+ T cells from PBMCs. Explained via the paper, the cell subset or site label denotes: CD45RA-negative fraction. These receptors were taken from a man between 18 and 29 years old in good health. Some clones in this sample may be carry-over from other donors' samples.

The chain recombines TRBV28 with TRBJ2-6; D is undetermined. This CDR3 region has 13 residues. CDR1 is MDHEN, CDR2 SYDVKM, per germline. V was pared by 4 bases and J by 2 bases, with 3 bases between. Here the CDR3 DNA reads TGTGCCAGCAGTTGGGCTGGGGCCAACGTCCTGACTTTC. Protein sequence: CASSWAGANVLTF.

The chain has TRBV29-1 and TRBJ2-2, with D perhaps TRBD1 (6 bases). Germline CDR1 and CDR2: SQVTM and ANQGSEA. V was trimmed by 7 bases and J by 5 bases, leaving 14 bases between them. The CDR3 is 13 residues long. The CDR3 sequence is CSGGQRGTGELFF. For the CDR3, the DNA is TGCAGCGGGGGACAAAGAGGTACCGGGGAGCTGTTTTTT.

The V and J genes are TRBV7-2 and TRBJ2-3; perhaps TRBD1 as D (6 bases). Germline loops: CDR1 SGHTA, CDR2 FQGNSA. The CDR3 sequence is 15 residues long. V was clipped by 5 bases and J by 2 bases, with 14 bases between them. The chain's CDR3 is CASSLRGTYTDTQYF. For the CDR3, the DNA is TGTGCCAGCAGCCTGAGGGGGACGTACACAGATACGCAGTATTTT.

The J gene is TRBJ2-7, the V gene TRBV10-2; D perhaps matches TRBD2 (6 bases). This CDR3 spans 15 amino acids. The germline gives CDR1 WSHSY, CDR2 SAAADI. Trimming removed 5 bases from V and 0 bases from J, with 14 bases in between. CDR3 protein: CASSTTGGNSYEQYF. The CDR3 nucleotides read TGCGCCAGCAGTACCACGGGCGGGAACTCCTACGAGCAGTACTTC.

This chain uses TRBV15 with TRBJ2-1; 7 bases are shared with TRBD2. With V trimmed by 0 bases and J by 9 bases, 11 bases remained unmatched. The germline CDR1 and CDR2 sequences are LNHNV and YYDKDF (reference sequence). There are 16 residues in the CDR3. This chain's CDR3 is CATSRDRTGGVPEQFF. CDR3 coding DNA: TGTGCCACCAGCAGAGATCGAACGGGAGGAGTCCCTGAGCAGTTCTTC.

This clone was seen many times. Other DNA sequences in the sample encode the same CDR3. The V call is TRBV19, the J call TRBJ1-2; a possible D gene is TRBD1 (6 bases). Trimming cost V 1 base and J 2 bases, with 8 bases left between them. Germline-derived CDR1 and CDR2 are LNHDA and SQIVND (reference sequence). This CDR3 has 14 amino acids. The CDR3: CASSIGTGNYGYTF. CDR3 sequence (DNA): TGTGCCAGTAGTATAGGCACAGGGAACTATGGCTACACCTTC. Based on the CDR3 plus reference TRBV19 and TRBJ1-2, the full variable domain is DGGITQSPKYLFRKEGQNVTLSCEQNLNHDAMYWYRQDPGQGLRLIYYSQIVNDFQKGDIAEGYSVSREKKESFPLTVTSAQKNPTAFYLCASSIGTGNYGYTFGSGTRLTVV.

This rearrangement joins TRBV23-1 to TRBJ2-1; 7 bases line up with TRBD2. TRBV23-1 falls under the ORF class, with uncertain function. CDR3 length equals 18 residues. V lost 7 bases and J lost 5; bases outside the gene matches: 20. CDR3 amino acids: CASINRDYPHYRDNEQFF. In DNA form, the CDR3 reads TGCGCCAGCATCAACCGGGACTACCCACACTATCGAGACAATGAGCAGTTCTTC.